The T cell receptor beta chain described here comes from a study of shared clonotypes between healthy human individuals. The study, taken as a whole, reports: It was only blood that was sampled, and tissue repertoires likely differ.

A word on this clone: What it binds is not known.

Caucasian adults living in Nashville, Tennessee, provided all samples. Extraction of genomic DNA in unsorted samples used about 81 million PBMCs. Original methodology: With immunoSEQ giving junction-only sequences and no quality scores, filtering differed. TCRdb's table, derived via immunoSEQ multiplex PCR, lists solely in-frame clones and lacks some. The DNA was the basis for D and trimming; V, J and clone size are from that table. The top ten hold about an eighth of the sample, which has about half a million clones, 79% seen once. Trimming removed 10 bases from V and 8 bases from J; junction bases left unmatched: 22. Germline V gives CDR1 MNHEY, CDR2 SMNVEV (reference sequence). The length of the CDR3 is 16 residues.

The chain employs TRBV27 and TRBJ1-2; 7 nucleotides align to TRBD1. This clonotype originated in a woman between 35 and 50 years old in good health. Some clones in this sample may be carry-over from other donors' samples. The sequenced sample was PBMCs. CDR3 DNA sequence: TGTGCCACCACTGAGACAGGGACCTACCCCCGCCTAGGCTACACCTTC. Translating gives CATTETGTYPRLGYTF.